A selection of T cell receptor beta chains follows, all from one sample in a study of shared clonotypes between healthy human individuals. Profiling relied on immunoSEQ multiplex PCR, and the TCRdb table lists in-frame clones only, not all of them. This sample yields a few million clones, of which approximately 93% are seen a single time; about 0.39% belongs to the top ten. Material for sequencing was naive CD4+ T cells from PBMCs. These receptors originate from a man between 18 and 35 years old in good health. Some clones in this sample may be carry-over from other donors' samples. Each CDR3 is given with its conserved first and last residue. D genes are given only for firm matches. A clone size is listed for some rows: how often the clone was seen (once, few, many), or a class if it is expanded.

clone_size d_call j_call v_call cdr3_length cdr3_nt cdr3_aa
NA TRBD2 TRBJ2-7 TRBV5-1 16 TGCGCCAGCAGCTTGGAGAGTGGGAGGGGCACCTACGAGCAGTACTTC CASSLESGRGTYEQYF
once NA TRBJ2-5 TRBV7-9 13 TGTGCCAGCAGCTTACAGGGAAGGGAGACCCAGTACTTC CASSLQGRETQYF
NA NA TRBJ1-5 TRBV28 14 TGTGCCAGCAGTCTCCCGGGGTTCCGTCAGCCCCAGCATTTT CASSLPGFRQPQHF
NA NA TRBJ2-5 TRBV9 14 TGTGCCAGCAGCCCCCGGTACCGAAAAGAGACCCAGTACTTC CASSPRYRKETQYF
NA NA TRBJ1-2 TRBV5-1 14 TGCGCCAGCAGCTTTCCCGGGACTGAGGGGGGCTACACCTTC CASSFPGTEGGYTF
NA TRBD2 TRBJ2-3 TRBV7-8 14 TGTGCCAGCAGTTTTCAGCGGGACACAGATACGCAGTATTTT CASSFQRDTDTQYF
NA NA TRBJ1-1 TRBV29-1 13 TGCAGCGTTGTCCCAGGGGTAGGCACTGAAGCTTTCTTT CSVVPGVGTEAFF
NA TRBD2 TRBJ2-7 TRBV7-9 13 TGTGCCAGCTCCGAAGCGGGAACCTACGAGCAGTACTTC CASSEAGTYEQYF
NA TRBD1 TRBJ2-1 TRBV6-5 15 TGTGCCAGCAGTTACTCTGTGGGACAGGCCAATGAGCAGTTCTTC CASSYSVGQANEQFF
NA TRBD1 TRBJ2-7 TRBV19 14 TGTGCCAGTATGGAGGACAGGAACTCCTACGAGCAGTACTTC CASMEDRNSYEQYF
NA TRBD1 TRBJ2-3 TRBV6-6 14 TGTGCCAGCAGACGACAGGGCCTCACAGATACGCAGTATTTT CASRRQGLTDTQYF
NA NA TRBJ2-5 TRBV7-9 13 TGTGCCAGCAGCTTAGCCCAAGCGGGTACCCAGTACTTC CASSLAQAGTQYF
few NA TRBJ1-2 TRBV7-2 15 TGTGCCAGCAGCTTAGTGGGGCTCGGTAGCTATGGCTACACCTTC CASSLVGLGSYGYTF
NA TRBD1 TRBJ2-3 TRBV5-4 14 TGTGCCAGCAGCTGGGGACAGCTCACAGATACGCAGTATTTT CASSWGQLTDTQYF
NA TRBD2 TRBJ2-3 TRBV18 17 TGTGCCAGCTCACCACTTGCTAGCGGAGGGAGCACAGATACGCAGTATTTT CASSPLASGGSTDTQYF
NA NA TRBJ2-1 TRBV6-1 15 TGTGCCAGCATCAAAGGATACACTGGTGGGAATGAGCAGTTCTTC CASIKGYTGGNEQFF
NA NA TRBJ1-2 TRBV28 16 TGTGCCAGCAGTTTATACCCCCAGGGCTCTAACTATGGCTACACCTTC CASSLYPQGSNYGYTF
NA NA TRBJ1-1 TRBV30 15 TGTGCCTGGAGTGTAGGCAGGCCAGGGAACACTGAAGCTTTCTTT CAWSVGRPGNTEAFF
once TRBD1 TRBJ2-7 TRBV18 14 TGTGCCAGCTCACCAGTGACAGGGGCCTACGAGCAGTACTTC CASSPVTGAYEQYF
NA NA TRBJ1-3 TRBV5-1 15 TGCGCCAGCAGCGTACAGGGTTTATCTGGAAACACCATATATTTT CASSVQGLSGNTIYF
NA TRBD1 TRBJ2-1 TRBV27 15 TGTGCCAGCAGCCGCCGGGGACAGACTTACAATGAGCAGTTCTTC CASSRRGQTYNEQFF
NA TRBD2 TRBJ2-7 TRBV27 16 TGTGCCAGCAGTTTAAGAGCGCCTAGCGGACCCTACGAGCAGTACTTC CASSLRAPSGPYEQYF
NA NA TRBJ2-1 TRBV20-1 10 TGCAGTGCCCGCTACAATGAGCAGTTCTTC CSARYNEQFF
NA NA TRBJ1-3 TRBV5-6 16 TGTGCCAGCAGCTTCGTAGACGGCAACTCTGGAAACACCATATATTTT CASSFVDGNSGNTIYF
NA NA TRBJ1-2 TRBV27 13 TGTGCCAGCAGTTTATCGGCTTTGTATGGCTACACCTTC CASSLSALYGYTF
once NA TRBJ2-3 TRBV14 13 TGTGCCAGCAGCATACAGGGAACAGATACGCAGTATTTT CASSIQGTDTQYF
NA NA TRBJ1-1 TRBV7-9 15 TGTGCCAGCAGCCCAAACTCACTGCTGAACACTGAAGCTTTCTTT CASSPNSLLNTEAFF
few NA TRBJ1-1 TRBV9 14 TGTGCCAGCAGCGCGCGGGACCGGAACACTGAAGCTTTCTTT CASSARDRNTEAFF
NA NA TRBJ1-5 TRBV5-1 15 TGCGCCAGCAGCCCGGACAGTGGTAGCAATCAGCCCCAGCATTTT CASSPDSGSNQPQHF
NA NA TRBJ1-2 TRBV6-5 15 TGTGCCAGCAGTTACGACCCGGCCAGGGCAGCTGGCTACACCTTC CASSYDPARAAGYTF
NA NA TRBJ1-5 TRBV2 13 TGTGCCAGCACACAACAGAGCAATCAGCCCCAGCATTTT CASTQQSNQPQHF
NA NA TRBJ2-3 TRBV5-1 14 TGCGCCAGCAGCTTGGGGGCTCGTGGGGATACGCAGTATTTT CASSLGARGDTQYF
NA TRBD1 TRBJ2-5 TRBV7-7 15 TGTGCCAGCAGCCGCTCCGGGACAGGGTTAGAGACCCAGTACTTC CASSRSGTGLETQYF
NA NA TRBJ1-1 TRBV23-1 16 TGCGCCAGCAGTCAATCAAGGGGCGCGGGGAACACTGAAGCTTTCTTT CASSQSRGAGNTEAFF
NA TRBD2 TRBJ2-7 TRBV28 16 TGTGCCAGCAGTTTATGGGGGACTAGCGGGAGCTACGAGCAGTACTTC CASSLWGTSGSYEQYF
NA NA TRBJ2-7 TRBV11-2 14 TGTGCCAGCAGCTTAAGGGGCAGGCTCAACGAGCAGTACTTC CASSLRGRLNEQYF
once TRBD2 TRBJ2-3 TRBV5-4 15 TGTGCCAGCAGCCCCGCGGGAGGGCCAGGCGATACGCAGTATTTT CASSPAGGPGDTQYF
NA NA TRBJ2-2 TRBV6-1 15 TGTGCCAGCAGTGGGTCCGGAGGGGACACCGGGGAGCTGTTTTTT CASSGSGGDTGELFF